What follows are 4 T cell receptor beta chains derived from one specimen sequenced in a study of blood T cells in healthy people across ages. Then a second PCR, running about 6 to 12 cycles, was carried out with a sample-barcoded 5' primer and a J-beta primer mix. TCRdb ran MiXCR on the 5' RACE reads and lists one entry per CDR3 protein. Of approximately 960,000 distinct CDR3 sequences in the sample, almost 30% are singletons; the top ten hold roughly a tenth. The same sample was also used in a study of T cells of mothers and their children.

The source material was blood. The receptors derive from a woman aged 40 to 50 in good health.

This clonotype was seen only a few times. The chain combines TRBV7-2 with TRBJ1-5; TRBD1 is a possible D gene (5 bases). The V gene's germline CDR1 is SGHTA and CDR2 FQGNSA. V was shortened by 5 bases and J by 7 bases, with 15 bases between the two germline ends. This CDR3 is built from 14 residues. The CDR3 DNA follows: TGTGCCAGCAGCCTCAGGCGGGGGGAACAGCCCCAGCATTTT. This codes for CASSLRRGEQPQHF.

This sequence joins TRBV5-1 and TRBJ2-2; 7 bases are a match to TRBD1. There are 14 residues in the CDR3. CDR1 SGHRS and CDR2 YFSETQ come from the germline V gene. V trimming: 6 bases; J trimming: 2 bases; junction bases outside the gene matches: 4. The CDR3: CASTGQANTGELFF. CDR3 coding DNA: TGCGCCAGCACTGGACAGGCAAACACCGGGGAGCTGTTTTTT.

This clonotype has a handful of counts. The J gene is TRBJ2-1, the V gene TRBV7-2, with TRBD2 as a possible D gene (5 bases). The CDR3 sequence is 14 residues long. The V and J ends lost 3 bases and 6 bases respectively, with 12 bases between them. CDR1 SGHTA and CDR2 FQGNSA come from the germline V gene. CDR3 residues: CASSFRELFNEQFF. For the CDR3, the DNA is TGTGCCAGCAGCTTCCGGGAACTATTCAATGAGCAGTTCTTC. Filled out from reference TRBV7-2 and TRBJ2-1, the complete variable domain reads GAGVSQSPSNKVTEKGKDVELRCDPISGHTALYWYRQSLGQGLEFLIYFQGNSAPDKSGLPSDRFSAERTGGSVSTLTIQRTQQEDSAVYLCASSFRELFNEQFFGPGTRLTVL.

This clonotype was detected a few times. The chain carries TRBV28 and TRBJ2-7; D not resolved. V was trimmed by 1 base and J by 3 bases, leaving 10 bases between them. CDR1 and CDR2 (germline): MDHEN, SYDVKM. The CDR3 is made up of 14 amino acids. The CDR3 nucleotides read TGTGCCAGCAGTTTATCGGAGAGTTACTACGAGCAGTACTTC. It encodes CASSLSESYYEQYF.